Sequencing of this T cell receptor (beta chain) was carried out in a study of OX40 agonist ivuxolimab in advanced cancers. Study-wide context: Ivuxolimab, which targeted the costimulatory receptor OX40 (CD134), was an agonistic, fully human IgG2 monoclonal antibody. Intravenous ivuxolimab was administered to patients every 2 weeks at six dose levels: 0.01, 0.1, 0.3, 1.5, 3 and 10 mg/kg. Among the approximately 50 dose-escalation patients, around 20 had hepatocellular carcinoma, roughly 15 melanoma, 9 renal cell carcinoma and 9 head and neck cancer. Patients were allowed to have had prior anti-PD-1, anti-PD-L1 or anti-CTLA-4 therapy, and around two fifths of the dose-escalation patients had been treated with checkpoint inhibitors. The point of sequencing TCRbeta in the periphery was to test whether ivuxolimab changed TCR sequence diversity and drove clonal T-cell expansion. In the dose-escalation cohort, approximately 83% of patients were male, and the mean age was 60 years with a range of roughly 23 to 79. Partial responses were achieved by three dose-escalation patients, of whom one had hepatocellular carcinoma and two had cutaneous melanoma. The paper describes the monotherapy dose-escalation part (N of about 52 patients) of the phase I trial of ivuxolimab.

Patients with a history of autoimmune disease or receiving systemic immunosuppression were excluded from the trial. Peripheral blood for TCR sequencing was drawn from every dose cohort at baseline, at cycle 4 day 1 and at cycle 7 day 1. Samples were obtained from an open-label, multicenter, first-in-human phase I dose-escalation trial of ivuxolimab. Adults with locally advanced or metastatic head and neck squamous cell, hepatocellular, melanoma or renal cell carcinoma were enrolled in the trial. CD4+ and CD8+ T cells were sorted separately from peripheral blood before TCR sequencing. Results the study describes overall, beyond this receptor: In partial responders in the 0.1-3.0 mg/kg groups, normalized peripheral clonal expansion was found to be among the lowest, especially among CD8+ T cells. At doses of 0.1 to 3.0 mg/kg, clonal expansion of both CD4+ and CD8+ blood T cells was observed from baseline to week 6. Low levels of normalized T-cell clonal expansion were also seen in some patients who did not respond. Which antigens the clonally expanded peripheral T cells were specific for was not determined. After ivuxolimab, more expanded clones were found on average in CD8+ T cells than in CD4+ T cells.

Genomic DNA was extracted from sorted cells for sequencing of the TCRbeta CDR3 region. TCRbeta CDR3 regions were sequenced using the immunoSEQ Assay. What TCRdb holds here is the immuneACCESS table cut down to in-frame rearrangements. Part of the clones is not present; checked against another copy, under half of the missing clones reflect an unresolved V gene, and the others are unexplained. This sample gives around 60,000 clones in total; 80% to 95% of them show up just once. The ten largest account for 9.5% to 15% of the sample. The CDR3 has 13 amino acids, counting the end cysteine and phenylalanine. Left in the record is the CDR3 DNA by itself, 39 bases read in frame from the first base. The germline V gene specifies SNHLY as CDR1 and FYNNEI as CDR2. The V and J ends are trimmed by 7 bases and 7 bases, leaving 14 bases between them. A few counts support this clone. Its cognate antigen has yet to be identified. Nothing much larger sits one base from this clone, and base qualities are not available.

The sample was CD4+ or CD8+ T cells sorted from blood, taken in a trial of the OX40 agonist ivuxolimab. The clonotype originates from an adult with an advanced solid tumor such as melanoma, head and neck, liver or kidney cancer. The V and J genes are TRBV2 and TRBJ1-5; the D gene is perhaps TRBD1, on 5 matching bases. The CDR3 amino acid sequence is: CASTGDEGQPQHF. The sequence in DNA is TGTGCCAGCACCGGGGACGAGGGCCAGCCCCAGCATTTT.